Each of the 8 T cell receptor beta chains below was sequenced from the same sample in a study of T cell responses to AZD1222 COVID-19 vaccine (dated by TCRdb to about 2021). Library prep was done by the immunoSEQ multiplex PCR assay. Entries here come from immuneACCESS through TCRdb and include only in-frame sequences with V and J called. Some clones fail to appear in such tables; in the studies checked, an unresolved V gene covers under half of the shortfall, and the cause of the remainder is unknown. Within this sample are around 140,000 clones, with around 90% of them counted one time only. The top ten hold more than 1.4% of the sample. Per the publication, the time point label means: baseline before first vaccination. The sample consisted of peripheral blood, taken on day 0 of AZD1222 vaccination. Source of these receptors: an adult in good health.

The CDR3 loop is CASSYSGKYGYTF. The CDR3 nucleotides read TGTGCCAGCAGTTACTCGGGGAAATATGGCTACACCTTC. The chain is built from TRBV6-5 and TRBJ1-2; no definite D call. Germline lookup yields CDR1 MNHEY and CDR2 SVGAGI. Trimming left V 0 bases short and J 5 bases short, with 7 bases between. The CDR3 is made up of 13 amino acids.

The chain joins TRBV13 to TRBJ1-5, with 8 bases that match TRBD1. This CDR3 is 14 amino acids long. CDR1 is PRHDT and CDR2 is FYEKMQ in the germline V gene (reference sequence). J lost 4 bases, V lost 3 bases, and 2 bases had no gene match. In DNA, the CDR3 is TGTGCCAGCAGCTTGACAGGGGAGAATCAGCCCCAGCATTTT. Encoded protein: CASSLTGENQPQHF.

This chain links TRBV30 with TRBJ2-2, with a possible D match to TRBD2 (6 bases). Deletions cut 0 bases from V and 8 bases from J, with 13 bases between. Germline V gives CDR1 GTSNPN, CDR2 SVGIG (reference sequence). The CDR3 consists of 14 residues. CDR3 sequence: CAWSVGGWGGELFF. In nucleotides, the CDR3 is TGTGCCTGGAGTGTTGGAGGGTGGGGTGGGGAGCTGTTTTTT.

This rearrangement joins TRBV7-8 to TRBJ1-5, with 8 bases lining up with TRBD1. Germline CDR1 reads SGHVS; CDR2 reads FQNEAQ. The CDR3 runs to 18 residues. J was trimmed by 5 bases and V by 1 base; bases with no gene match: 13. CDR3 bases: TGTGCCAGCAGCTTAGGGCGATACAGGGGGGGATTGGATCAGCCCCAGCATTTT. Amino acid sequence: CASSLGRYRGGLDQPQHF.

The chain recombines TRBV19 with TRBJ1-3; D is unresolved. Trimming left V 6 bases short and J 4 bases short, with 16 bases between. The CDR3 is made up of 15 amino acids. The germline V gene has CDR1 LNHDA and CDR2 SQIVND (reference sequence). Here the CDR3 reads CASSLIPGSGNTIYF. CDR3 bases: TGTGCCAGTAGCCTTATCCCAGGTTCCGGAAACACCATATATTTT.

The V and J genes are TRBV25-1 and TRBJ1-2; 8 bases are shared with TRBD1. The germline gives CDR1 MGHDK, CDR2 SYGVNS. With 4 bases clipped from V and 5 bases from J, the junction kept 6 bases outside the gene matches. This CDR3 contains 14 residues. CDR3 region: CASSVRTGNYGYTF. The CDR3 DNA is TGTGCCAGCAGTGTCCGGACAGGGAATTATGGCTACACCTTC.

The V gene is TRBV6-5, the J gene TRBJ1-2, with D tentatively TRBD1 (6 bases). Trimming shortened V by 2 bases and J by 4 bases, and 14 bases separated the two germline ends. The germline gives CDR1 MNHEY, CDR2 SVGAGI. CDR3 length equals 15 residues. CDR3 region: CASSYARRGGYGYTF. DNA of the CDR3: TGTGCCAGCAGTTACGCGCGGAGGGGGGGCTATGGCTACACCTTC.

The chain has TRBV19 and TRBJ2-4; 10 bases agree with TRBD2. CDR1 is LNHDA, CDR2 SQIVND, per germline (reference sequence). The V segment lost 5 bases and the J segment 6 bases; nucleotides outside the gene matches: 10. This CDR3 spans 16 amino acids. In DNA, the CDR3 is TGTGCCAGTAGTCTATTAGCGGGAGGCCAGGGAAACATTCAGTACTTC. As protein: CASSLLAGGQGNIQYF.